Listed below are T cell receptor beta chains from one sample, sequenced in a study of shared clonotypes between healthy human individuals. Using immunoSEQ multiplex PCR, the repertoire was profiled, and TCRdb retains in-frame clones only, with some absent. The data contain approximately 1.5 million clones, about 98.5% of them singletons. The specimen sequenced was naive CD4+ T cells sorted from blood. The receptors stem from a man under 40 in good health. Both conserved end residues are part of each CDR3. A D gene is named only where the DNA matches it firmly. Clone size is given for some rows only: seen once, a few or many times, or a class if the clone is expanded.

V gene: TRBV6-5; CDR3 length: 13; D gene: NA; J gene: TRBJ2-6; clone size: NA; CDR3 protein: CASGGAGANVLTF; CDR3 DNA: TGTGCCAGCGGGGGCGCTGGGGCCAACGTCCTGACTTTC
V gene: TRBV7-8; CDR3 length: 14; D gene: NA; J gene: TRBJ2-2; clone size: NA; CDR3 protein: CASSLVGGAGELFF; CDR3 DNA: TGTGCCAGCAGCTTAGTCGGAGGGGCCGGGGAGCTGTTTTTT
V gene: TRBV5-8; CDR3 length: 15; D gene: NA; J gene: TRBJ2-2; clone size: NA; CDR3 protein: CASSFQTAVTGELFF; CDR3 DNA: TGTGCCAGCAGCTTTCAGACAGCCGTCACCGGGGAGCTGTTTTTT
V gene: TRBV5-1; CDR3 length: 12; D gene: NA; J gene: TRBJ1-1; clone size: NA; CDR3 protein: CASTEANTEAFF; CDR3 DNA: TGCGCCAGCACGGAGGCGAACACTGAAGCTTTCTTT
V gene: TRBV7-2; CDR3 length: 13; D gene: NA; J gene: TRBJ1-1; clone size: NA; CDR3 protein: CASRGGPNTEAFF; CDR3 DNA: TGTGCCAGCCGGGGAGGGCCGAACACTGAAGCTTTCTTT
V gene: TRBV6-6; CDR3 length: 16; D gene: TRBD2; J gene: TRBJ2-7; clone size: NA; CDR3 protein: CASSDRSGGPYYEQYF; CDR3 DNA: TGTGCCAGCAGCGACAGGTCGGGAGGGCCTTATTACGAGCAGTACTTC
V gene: TRBV25-1; CDR3 length: 11; D gene: NA; J gene: TRBJ2-7; clone size: once; CDR3 protein: CASLDRYEQYF; CDR3 DNA: TGTGCCAGCCTAGACAGGTACGAGCAGTACTTC
V gene: TRBV5-1; CDR3 length: 14; D gene: NA; J gene: TRBJ2-2; clone size: NA; CDR3 protein: CASSLATLTGELFF; CDR3 DNA: TGCGCCAGCAGCTTGGCCACTTTAACCGGGGAGCTGTTTTTT
V gene: TRBV28; CDR3 length: 16; D gene: TRBD2; J gene: TRBJ2-7; clone size: NA; CDR3 protein: CASSSPSSGRASEQYF; CDR3 DNA: TGTGCCAGCAGTTCCCCGAGTAGCGGGAGGGCCAGCGAGCAGTACTTC
V gene: TRBV5-8; CDR3 length: 18; D gene: TRBD2; J gene: TRBJ2-7; clone size: NA; CDR3 protein: CASRMEASGRARSYEQYF; CDR3 DNA: TGTGCCAGCAGAATGGAGGCTAGCGGGAGGGCCCGGTCCTACGAGCAGTACTTC
V gene: TRBV9; CDR3 length: 16; D gene: TRBD2; J gene: TRBJ2-1; clone size: NA; CDR3 protein: CASSVEGLAGVNEQFF; CDR3 DNA: TGTGCCAGCAGCGTAGAGGGACTAGCGGGAGTAAATGAGCAGTTCTTC
V gene: TRBV7-7; CDR3 length: 14; D gene: NA; J gene: TRBJ2-3; clone size: NA; CDR3 protein: CASSTGGRGDTQYF; CDR3 DNA: TGTGCCAGCAGCACAGGGGGGAGGGGAGATACGCAGTATTTT
V gene: TRBV7-9; CDR3 length: 14; D gene: NA; J gene: TRBJ2-2; clone size: once; CDR3 protein: CASGLGSRTGELFF; CDR3 DNA: TGTGCCAGCGGACTGGGGTCACGCACCGGGGAGCTGTTTTTT
V gene: TRBV19; CDR3 length: 14; D gene: TRBD1; J gene: TRBJ2-3; clone size: NA; CDR3 protein: CASSRTGGGDTQYF; CDR3 DNA: TGTGCCAGTAGCAGGACAGGGGGCGGCGATACGCAGTATTTT
V gene: TRBV19; CDR3 length: 14; D gene: NA; J gene: TRBJ1-1; clone size: NA; CDR3 protein: CASRETGIGTEAFF; CDR3 DNA: TGTGCCAGTAGGGAAACAGGGATTGGGACTGAAGCTTTCTTT
V gene: TRBV29-1; CDR3 length: 15; D gene: NA; J gene: TRBJ1-2; clone size: NA; CDR3 protein: CSVETPTTAIYGYTF; CDR3 DNA: TGCAGCGTTGAGACTCCCACGACAGCGATATATGGCTACACCTTC
V gene: TRBV9; CDR3 length: 18; D gene: TRBD2; J gene: TRBJ2-2; clone size: NA; CDR3 protein: CASSVVGLAAGGAGELFF; CDR3 DNA: TGTGCCAGCAGCGTTGTTGGACTAGCCGCCGGGGGCGCCGGGGAGCTGTTTTTT
V gene: TRBV5-1; CDR3 length: 19; D gene: TRBD2; J gene: TRBJ2-3; clone size: NA; CDR3 protein: CASSYFLLAGDASTDTQYF; CDR3 DNA: TGCGCCAGCAGCTACTTCCTACTAGCGGGGGACGCTAGCACAGATACGCAGTATTTT
V gene: TRBV14; CDR3 length: 18; D gene: TRBD2; J gene: TRBJ2-7; clone size: NA; CDR3 protein: CASSQILAAGDSSYEQYF; CDR3 DNA: TGTGCCAGCAGCCAAATACTCGCAGCGGGAGACTCCTCCTACGAGCAGTACTTC
V gene: TRBV15; CDR3 length: 15; D gene: TRBD1; J gene: TRBJ2-7; clone size: once; CDR3 protein: CATSRTGGRYYEQYF; CDR3 DNA: TGTGCCACCAGCAGAACAGGGGGACGATACTACGAGCAGTACTTC
V gene: TRBV27; CDR3 length: 15; D gene: NA; J gene: TRBJ1-1; clone size: once; CDR3 protein: CASNETKVLGTEAFF; CDR3 DNA: TGTGCCAGCAACGAAACTAAGGTACTTGGCACTGAAGCTTTCTTT
V gene: TRBV7-9; CDR3 length: 14; D gene: TRBD2; J gene: TRBJ2-2; clone size: NA; CDR3 protein: CAGKTSGSPGELFF; CDR3 DNA: TGTGCCGGAAAGACTAGCGGGAGTCCCGGGGAGCTGTTTTTT
V gene: TRBV7-2; CDR3 length: 16; D gene: TRBD2; J gene: TRBJ2-1; clone size: NA; CDR3 protein: CASSLSGRSVGNEQFF; CDR3 DNA: TGTGCCAGCAGCCTTAGCGGGAGGTCTGTTGGAAATGAGCAGTTCTTC
V gene: TRBV20-1; CDR3 length: 10; D gene: NA; J gene: TRBJ2-5; clone size: NA; CDR3 protein: CSARRETQYF; CDR3 DNA: TGCAGTGCCCGGCGAGAGACCCAGTACTTC
V gene: TRBV30; CDR3 length: 12; D gene: NA; J gene: TRBJ2-3; clone size: NA; CDR3 protein: CAWKPGADTQYF; CDR3 DNA: TGTGCCTGGAAGCCCGGGGCAGATACGCAGTATTTT
V gene: TRBV6-1; CDR3 length: 16; D gene: TRBD1; J gene: TRBJ1-2; clone size: NA; CDR3 protein: CASSARTGDLNYGYTF; CDR3 DNA: TGTGCCAGCAGTGCGAGGACAGGGGACCTTAACTATGGCTACACCTTC
V gene: TRBV7-9; CDR3 length: 15; D gene: TRBD1; J gene: TRBJ1-4; clone size: NA; CDR3 protein: CASSLGDRDIEKLFF; CDR3 DNA: TGTGCCAGCAGCCTCGGGGACAGGGACATCGAAAAACTGTTTTTT
V gene: TRBV7-2; CDR3 length: 14; D gene: NA; J gene: TRBJ2-1; clone size: NA; CDR3 protein: CASSLVSWGNEQFF; CDR3 DNA: TGTGCCAGCAGCTTAGTTTCGTGGGGCAATGAGCAGTTCTTC
V gene: TRBV27; CDR3 length: 17; D gene: TRBD2; J gene: TRBJ2-1; clone size: NA; CDR3 protein: CASSSKGLAGVYNEQFF; CDR3 DNA: TGTGCCAGCAGTTCGAAGGGACTAGCGGGTGTATACAATGAGCAGTTCTTC
V gene: TRBV10-2; CDR3 length: 13; D gene: NA; J gene: TRBJ2-2; clone size: NA; CDR3 protein: CASRDPGPGELFF; CDR3 DNA: TGCGCCAGCAGGGACCCAGGCCCCGGGGAGCTGTTTTTT
V gene: TRBV30; CDR3 length: 12; D gene: NA; J gene: TRBJ2-7; clone size: NA; CDR3 protein: CAWSVVRTEQYF; CDR3 DNA: TGTGCCTGGAGTGTGGTCCGAACTGAGCAGTACTTC
V gene: TRBV6-1; CDR3 length: 17; D gene: NA; J gene: TRBJ2-1; clone size: NA; CDR3 protein: CASSEAGWGVSYNEQFF; CDR3 DNA: TGTGCCAGCAGTGAAGCAGGGTGGGGGGTCTCCTACAATGAGCAGTTCTTC
V gene: TRBV28; CDR3 length: 16; D gene: TRBD1; J gene: TRBJ1-5; clone size: NA; CDR3 protein: CASSLVQGASGQPQHF; CDR3 DNA: TGTGCCAGCAGTTTAGTACAGGGGGCTTCGGGTCAGCCCCAGCATTTT
V gene: TRBV6-1; CDR3 length: 15; D gene: TRBD2; J gene: TRBJ2-3; clone size: NA; CDR3 protein: CASIKDSGRSDTQYF; CDR3 DNA: TGTGCCAGTATCAAGGATAGCGGGAGATCAGATACGCAGTATTTT
V gene: TRBV7-2; CDR3 length: 13; D gene: TRBD1; J gene: TRBJ1-5; clone size: once; CDR3 protein: CASSFGGGQPQHF; CDR3 DNA: TGTGCCAGCAGCTTCGGAGGGGGCCAGCCCCAGCATTTT
V gene: TRBV2; CDR3 length: 15; D gene: TRBD1; J gene: TRBJ2-5; clone size: NA; CDR3 protein: CASSVSRGQEETQYF; CDR3 DNA: TGTGCCAGCAGTGTCTCCAGGGGGCAGGAAGAGACCCAGTACTTC
V gene: TRBV6-4; CDR3 length: 11; D gene: TRBD2; J gene: TRBJ2-7; clone size: NA; CDR3 protein: CASQLAGLSAF; CDR3 DNA: TGTGCCAGTCAACTAGCGGGACTATCCGCATTC
V gene: TRBV2; CDR3 length: 13; D gene: NA; J gene: TRBJ1-4; clone size: NA; CDR3 protein: CASSGQVGEKLFF; CDR3 DNA: TGTGCCAGCTCGGGACAAGTAGGGGAAAAACTGTTTTTT
V gene: TRBV28; CDR3 length: 13; D gene: NA; J gene: TRBJ2-7; clone size: NA; CDR3 protein: CASHTQGPYEQYF; CDR3 DNA: TGTGCCAGCCACACCCAGGGCCCCTACGAGCAGTACTTC
V gene: TRBV5-4; CDR3 length: 13; D gene: NA; J gene: TRBJ2-1; clone size: NA; CDR3 protein: CVSRRGAYNEQFF; CDR3 DNA: TGTGTCAGTAGGCGGGGAGCCTACAATGAGCAGTTCTTC
V gene: TRBV19; CDR3 length: 14; D gene: TRBD1; J gene: TRBJ1-5; clone size: once; CDR3 protein: CASSRTGDSQPQHF; CDR3 DNA: TGTGCCAGTAGTAGGACAGGGGATAGTCAGCCCCAGCATTTT
V gene: TRBV7-3; CDR3 length: 16; D gene: TRBD2; J gene: TRBJ2-2; clone size: few; CDR3 protein: CASSPLSGSVTGELFF; CDR3 DNA: TGTGCCAGCAGCCCCCTTAGCGGGAGTGTCACCGGGGAGCTGTTTTTT
V gene: TRBV25-1; CDR3 length: 16; D gene: TRBD2; J gene: TRBJ2-4; clone size: NA; CDR3 protein: CASSEGGWEAKNIQYF; CDR3 DNA: TGTGCCAGCAGTGAGGGGGGGTGGGAGGCCAAAAACATTCAGTACTTC
V gene: TRBV5-1; CDR3 length: 14; D gene: NA; J gene: TRBJ2-7; clone size: NA; CDR3 protein: CASSIDSQLEEQYF; CDR3 DNA: TGCGCCAGCAGCATAGACAGCCAACTAGAAGAGCAGTACTTC
V gene: TRBV9; CDR3 length: 14; D gene: NA; J gene: TRBJ1-2; clone size: NA; CDR3 protein: CASSANNGVYGYTF; CDR3 DNA: TGTGCCAGCAGCGCAAACAACGGGGTCTATGGCTACACCTTC
V gene: TRBV6-5; CDR3 length: 13; D gene: NA; J gene: TRBJ1-2; clone size: once; CDR3 protein: CASSGTENYGYTF; CDR3 DNA: TGTGCCAGCTCGGGTACAGAGAACTATGGCTACACCTTC
V gene: TRBV6-1; CDR3 length: 11; D gene: NA; J gene: TRBJ2-5; clone size: NA; CDR3 protein: CASSEVQTQYF; CDR3 DNA: TGTGCCAGCAGTGAAGTCCAGACCCAGTACTTC
V gene: TRBV5-5; CDR3 length: 14; D gene: NA; J gene: TRBJ2-1; clone size: NA; CDR3 protein: CASSLAGRSNEQFF; CDR3 DNA: TGTGCCAGCAGCTTGGCCGGTCGGTCTAATGAGCAGTTCTTC
V gene: TRBV5-4; CDR3 length: 13; D gene: NA; J gene: TRBJ1-1; clone size: NA; CDR3 protein: CASSARWNTEAFF; CDR3 DNA: TGTGCCAGCAGCGCCAGGTGGAACACTGAAGCTTTCTTT
V gene: TRBV9; CDR3 length: 15; D gene: TRBD2; J gene: TRBJ2-3; clone size: NA; CDR3 protein: CASSPAGGRTDTQYF; CDR3 DNA: TGTGCCAGCAGCCCAGCGGGAGGACGGACAGATACGCAGTATTTT
V gene: TRBV28; CDR3 length: 12; D gene: NA; J gene: TRBJ2-7; clone size: NA; CDR3 protein: CASRPRQAEQYF; CDR3 DNA: TGTGCCAGCAGACCCCGACAGGCCGAGCAGTACTTC
V gene: TRBV9; CDR3 length: 14; D gene: NA; J gene: TRBJ1-3; clone size: NA; CDR3 protein: CASSVVGTGNTIYF; CDR3 DNA: TGTGCCAGCAGCGTAGTAGGAACTGGAAACACCATATATTTT
V gene: TRBV5-4; CDR3 length: 15; D gene: TRBD2; J gene: TRBJ2-1; clone size: NA; CDR3 protein: CASSRVTSGTNEQFF; CDR3 DNA: TGTGCCAGCAGCCGGGTCACTAGCGGGACTAATGAGCAGTTCTTC
V gene: TRBV6-5; CDR3 length: 14; D gene: NA; J gene: TRBJ1-2; clone size: NA; CDR3 protein: CASSYSGRNYGYTF; CDR3 DNA: TGTGCCAGCAGTTACTCGGGCAGAAACTATGGCTACACCTTC
V gene: TRBV9; CDR3 length: 14; D gene: NA; J gene: TRBJ1-1; clone size: once; CDR3 protein: CASSEVTMNTEAFF; CDR3 DNA: TGTGCCAGCAGCGAGGTTACGATGAACACTGAAGCTTTCTTT